This TCR beta chain stems from a study of STAT5B mutations in CD4+ large granular lymphocyte leukemia. Study-wide points: The CD4+ versus CD8+ T-LGLL clonality difference may reflect limited sample size. TRBV06-family usage was enriched in top patient clones (8/27) versus controls (2/35). Without putative leukemic clones, patient CD4-sorted repertoires remained more clonal than healthy CD4+ repertoires.

Healthy controls were blood donor buffy coats. Remarks on this clone: Its antigen is undetermined.

The germline V gene encodes CDR1 SGHKS and CDR2 YYEKEE (reference sequence). The CDR3 covers 15 residues. Trimming shortened V by 2 bases and J by 6 bases, and 14 bases separated the two germline ends. Data came from immunoSEQ multiplex PCR; TCRdb stores just in-frame clones and leaves some out. The sample contains some 30,000 clones, roughly 70% of which appear only once. The clonotype comes from a human donor in good health. The sample consisted of CD4+ T cells from blood buffy coats. This chain joins TRBV5-5 and TRBJ1-4; tentatively, D is TRBD1 (6 bases). The CDR3 coding sequence is TGTGCCAGCAGCTTTACGGGGGCTACCGATGAAAAACTGTTTTTT. It is translated as CASSFTGATDEKLFF.